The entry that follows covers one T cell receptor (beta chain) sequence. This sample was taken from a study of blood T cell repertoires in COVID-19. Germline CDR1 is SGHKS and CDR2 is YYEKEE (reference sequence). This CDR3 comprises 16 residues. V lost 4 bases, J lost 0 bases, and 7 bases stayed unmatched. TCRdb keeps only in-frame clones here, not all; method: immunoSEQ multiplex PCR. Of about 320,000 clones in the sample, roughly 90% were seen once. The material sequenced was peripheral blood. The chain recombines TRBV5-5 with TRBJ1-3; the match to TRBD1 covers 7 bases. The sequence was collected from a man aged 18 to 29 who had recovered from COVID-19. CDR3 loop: CASSPEDRTSGNTIYF. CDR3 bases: TGTGCCAGCAGCCCCGAGGACAGGACCTCTGGAAACACCATATATTTT.